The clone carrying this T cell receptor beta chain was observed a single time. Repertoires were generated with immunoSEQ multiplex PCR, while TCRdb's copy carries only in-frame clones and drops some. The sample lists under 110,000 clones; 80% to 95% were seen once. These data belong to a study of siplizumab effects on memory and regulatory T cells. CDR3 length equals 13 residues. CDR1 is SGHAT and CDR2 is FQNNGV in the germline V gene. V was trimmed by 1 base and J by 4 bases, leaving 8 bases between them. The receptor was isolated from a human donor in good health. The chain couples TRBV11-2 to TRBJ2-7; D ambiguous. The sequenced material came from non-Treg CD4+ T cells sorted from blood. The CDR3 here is CASSLGAGYEQYF. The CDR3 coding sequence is TGTGCCAGCAGCTTAGGGGCAGGATACGAGCAGTACTTC.